The 15 T cell receptor beta chains reported below all come from one sample, sequenced in a study of blood T cells in healthy people across ages. It was with a sample-barcoded 5' primer and a J-beta primer mix that a second PCR of roughly 6 to 12 cycles was run. Each CDR3 protein is one row after TCRdb ran MiXCR on the 5' RACE reads. The data hold roughly 570,000 distinct CDR3 sequences, with about 26% observed a single time. Sequencing used blood. All receptors come from a woman aged 70-85 years in good health.

This clonotype was seen ten or more times. The rearrangement uses TRBV13 and TRBJ1-2; TRBD1 aligns across 7 bases. The V segment lost 4 bases and the J segment 8 bases; nucleotides outside the gene matches: 7. Per germline, CDR1 PRHDT and CDR2 FYEKMQ (reference sequence). The CDR3 spans 13 residues. Here the CDR3 reads CASSSRQGQGYTF. The DNA of the CDR3 is TGTGCCAGCAGCTCCCGACAGGGACAGGGCTACACCTTC. Based on the CDR3 plus reference TRBV13 and TRBJ1-2, the full variable domain is AAGVIQSPRHLIKEKRETATLKCYPIPRHDTVYWYQQGPGQDPQFLISFYEKMQSDKGSIPDRFSAQQFSDYHSELNMSSLELGDSALYFCASSSRQGQGYTFGSGTRLTVV.

This chain joins TRBV6-5 and TRBJ2-1; D might be TRBD1 (5 bases). Looked up from germline, CDR1 is MNHEY and CDR2 is SVGAGI. V was pared by 10 bases and J by 1 base, with 14 bases between. The CDR3 is 14 amino acids. CDR3 region: CAIGQQGSYNEQFF. For the CDR3, the DNA is TGTGCCATCGGCCAGCAGGGATCCTACAATGAGCAGTTCTTC.

The rearrangement joins TRBV5-1 to TRBJ2-5, with D possibly being TRBD1 (5 bases). Trimming left V 6 bases short and J 2 bases short, with 11 bases between. The CDR3 contains 13 residues. Germline V CDR1 and CDR2: SGHRS, YFSETQ. The CDR3 loop reads CASTMGQQETQYF. DNA for the CDR3: TGCGCCAGCACCATGGGGCAACAAGAGACCCAGTACTTC.

This chain joins TRBV4-1 and TRBJ2-5; D unclear. This CDR3 is 16 amino acids long. Germline CDR1 is MGHRA and CDR2 is YSYEKL. Trimming shortened V by 0 bases and J by 3 bases, and 14 bases separated the two germline ends. CDR3 nucleotides: TGCGCCAGCAGCCAAGATAACGAAGCGAAGAAAGAGACCCAGTACTTC. Translation: CASSQDNEAKKETQYF.

The genes are TRBV7-2 and TRBJ2-5, with D perhaps TRBD1 or TRBD2 (5 bases each). This CDR3 contains 17 residues. CDR1 is SGHTA and CDR2 is FQGNSA in the germline V gene. V lost 5 bases and J lost 2, with 21 bases in between. The DNA of the CDR3 is TGTGCCAGCAGCATTTCCGGGGCCTCCTTTGGTCAAGAGACCCAGTACTTC. Encoded protein: CASSISGASFGQETQYF.

A few counts support this clonotype. The genes are TRBV6-2 or TRBV6-3 and TRBJ2-2; D is unresolved. The CDR3 extends over 13 amino acids. Germline V CDR1 and CDR2: MNHEY, SVGEGT. The V end was cut by 0 bases, the J end by 6 bases, with 5 bases between. The CDR3 DNA is TGTGCCAGCAGTTACTCTCTCGCCGGGGAGCTGTTTTTT. As protein: CASSYSLAGELFF.

The J gene is TRBJ1-4, the V gene TRBV30; maybe TRBD1 (6 bases). Germline loops: CDR1 GTSNPN, CDR2 SVGIG (reference sequence). Trimming cost V 7 bases and J 5 bases, with 17 bases left between them. The CDR3 spans 14 residues. As DNA, the CDR3 is TGTGCCTTAGAACGGCAGGGGATAAATGAAAAACTGTTTTTT. It codes for CALERQGINEKLFF. Together with reference TRBV30 and TRBJ1-4, the CDR3 gives the full variable domain: SQTIHQWPATLVQPVGSPLSLECTVEGTSNPNLYWYRQAAGRGLQLLFYSVGIGQISSEVPQNLSASRPQDRQFILSSKKLLLSDSGFYLCALERQGINEKLFFGSGTQLSVL.

J is TRBJ2-1 and V is TRBV20-1; D not certain. Trimming took 5 bases from V and 5 from J, leaving 13 bases between them. This CDR3 region has 13 residues. Germline CDR1 is DFQATT and CDR2 is SNEGSKA (reference sequence). The CDR3 DNA is TGCAGTGCTCCCCTCAGCCAACACAATGAGCAGTTCTTC. Translated: CSAPLSQHNEQFF.

A few counts support this clonotype. V gene TRBV24-1 combines with J gene TRBJ2-1; 11 bases agree with TRBD1. The CDR3 length is 15 residues. Germline CDR1 reads KGHDR; CDR2 reads SFDVKD. J gave up 4 bases and V 9 bases, and 7 bases lay outside the gene matches. The CDR3 region is CATARDRGYYNEQFF. DNA of the CDR3: TGTGCCACCGCCCGGGACAGGGGGTATTACAATGAGCAGTTCTTC.

The rearrangement uses TRBV6-2 or TRBV6-3 and TRBJ1-5; the D is unclear. Deletions cut 0 bases from V and 5 bases from J, with 2 bases between. This CDR3 spans 12 amino acids. CDR1 is MNHEY, CDR2 SVGEGT, per germline. The CDR3 spells CASSYSYQPQHF. CDR3 sequence (DNA): TGTGCCAGCAGTTACTCGTATCAGCCCCAGCATTTT.

This clonotype was counted only a few times. The CDR3 spells CSAPVSGGAQTQYF. The CDR3 DNA reads TGCAGTGCCCCGGTTAGCGGGGGGGCGCAGACCCAGTACTTC. The rearrangement uses TRBV20-1 and TRBJ2-5; TRBD2 matches at 11 bases. V lost 6 bases, J lost 6 bases, and 9 bases stayed unmatched. The CDR3 consists of 14 residues. Per the germline V gene, CDR1 is DFQATT and CDR2 is SNEGSKA (reference sequence).

This sequence joins TRBV4-3 and TRBJ2-5; no firm D call. The CDR3 has 15 amino acids. CDR1 is LGHNA, CDR2 YSLEER, per germline. Trimming cost V 0 bases and J 1 base, with 9 bases left between them. In DNA form, the CDR3 reads TGCGCCAGCAGCCAAGATCTGTGGTTCCAAGAGACCCAGTACTTC. It specifies CASSQDLWFQETQYF.

This clonotype turned up a few times. This chain joins TRBV5-1 and TRBJ1-1; 8 bases match TRBD1. Germline values: CDR1 SGHRS, CDR2 YFSETQ. The CDR3 runs to 14 residues. V gave up 4 bases and J gave up 1 base; unmatched junction bases: 3. The CDR3 sequence is CASSHGQGNTEAFF. The CDR3 DNA follows: TGCGCCAGCAGCCATGGACAGGGGAACACTGAAGCTTTCTTT.

CDR3 sequence (DNA): TGTGCCAGCAGCCTCCGGGGACAGGGGACACTGTTTTTT. As protein: CASSLRGQGTLFF. The rearrangement links TRBV7-2 to TRBJ1-4; 10 bases map to TRBD1. This CDR3 comprises 13 residues. The V and J ends lost 5 bases and 13 bases, in that order; junction bases with no gene match: 7. In germline, CDR1 is SGHTA, CDR2 FQGNSA.

This clonotype has a count of ten or more. CDR3 DNA sequence: TGTGCCAGCAGCCCCCGGGACAGGGGCACCCAGTACTTC. Residues: CASSPRDRGTQYF. The chain is built from TRBV7-9 and TRBJ2-5; 10 bases map to TRBD1. The germline V gene has CDR1 SEHNR and CDR2 FQNEAQ (reference sequence). After removal of 5 bases from V and 8 bases from J, the junction contained 5 bases not matched to a gene. The CDR3 runs 13 residues. Full variable domain (missing parts from reference TRBV7-9 and TRBJ2-5): DTGVSQNPRHKITKRGQNVTFRCDPISEHNRLYWYRQTLGQGPEFLTYFQNEAQLEKSRLLSDRFSAERPKGSFSTLEIQRTEQGDSAMYLCASSPRDRGTQYFGPGTRLLVL.